This T cell receptor (beta chain) was recovered during a study of blood T cell repertoires in COVID-19. In the study overall: T cells, B-cell-depleted T cells, or PBMCs supplied cDNA or gDNA.

Methods used by the authors: Scientists estimated how many nucleated cells there were by amplifying reference gene primers. Sequencing was performed with immunoSEQ multiplex PCR; in TCRdb, only in-frame clones are kept and a portion is missing. V, J and clone size reflect that table, while D and trimming were determined from the DNA. This table holds roughly 150,000 clones, around 80% found once. This clonotype was sampled from a woman in her fifties or sixties with acute or convalescent COVID-19. Sequenced input: peripheral blood.

CDR3 in amino acids: CASRRTPTGGGEYF. In DNA, the CDR3 is TGTGCCAGCAGACGAACCCCCACAGGGGGCGGGGAGTACTTC. The V gene is TRBV6-5, the J gene TRBJ2-7, with 9 bases lining up with TRBD1. Germline CDR1 and CDR2: MNHEY and SVGAGI. The CDR3 has 14 residues. The ends lost 6 bases at V and 11 bases at J; junction bases unmatched: 14.